Included here is one TCR beta chain sequence, with context. Antigen specificity is unknown. This entry is derived from a study of response to subunit inactivated influenza vaccine. Study-level points and caveats: The authors suggested that every seasonal influenza vaccination recruits few new T cells.

The CDR3 has 13 amino acids. The ends lost 5 bases at V and 12 bases at J; junction bases unmatched: 10. Germline CDR1 reads SGHTS; CDR2 reads YDEGEE. TCRdb ran MiXCR on the RT-PCR reads and lists one entry per CDR3 protein. The table lists about 800,000 distinct CDR3 sequences, 21% of them singletons. The chain is built from TRBV5-8 and TRBJ2-1; 8 bases map to TRBD1. Sequenced here: PBMCs from blood, sampled about 5 days after vaccination. The sequence was obtained from a man between 45 and 60 years old who received an inactivated influenza vaccine. The CDR3 nucleotides are TGTGCCAGCAGAAGTCGGACAGGGTATTTGCAGTTCTTC. Translated: CASRSRTGYLQFF.